This T cell receptor (beta chain) was identified in a study of brain T cells in children with intractable seizures. Overall study findings and caveats: Pre-surgery blood may have been undersampled, hiding some clones.

Data came from immunoSEQ multiplex PCR; TCRdb stores just in-frame clones and leaves some out. Here the sample spans a few hundred thousand clones, over 90% being singletons. To note about this clone: The antigen is undetermined.

Germline V gene lookup returns CDR1 SEHNR and CDR2 FQNEAQ (reference sequence). The V gene end was trimmed by 2 bases and the J gene end by 2 bases; junction bases not matched to a gene: 10. This CDR3 contains 17 residues. Time point here: blood from clinic visit 5 months post-surgery; TSC patient then seizure free. The sequenced cases were selected for having the highest brain T cell transcript signatures. The sample consisted of peripheral blood, taken more than 4 months after surgery. This receptor was taken from a boy under three years old with tuberous sclerosis and intractable seizures. This chain uses TRBV7-9 with TRBJ1-2, with TRBD1 matching over 8 bases. The CDR3 spells CASSLSKFRQGNYGYTF. CDR3 in DNA: TGTGCCAGCAGCTTATCCAAATTTCGACAGGGGAACTATGGCTACACCTTC.